This T cell receptor beta chain was sequenced for a study of T cell changes during pregnancy in multiple sclerosis. The V and J ends lost 1 base and 0 bases respectively, with 19 bases between them. Germline CDR1 is SGHAT and CDR2 is FQNNGV. There are 19 residues in the CDR3. The repertoire was sequenced with immunoSEQ multiplex PCR; TCRdb's copy has only in-frame clones and lacks some. The sample gives around 36,000 clones, approximately 90% of which show up once; 0.95% to 1.5% is in the top ten. The gene calls are TRBV11-2 and TRBJ2-4; D perhaps matches TRBD2 (6 bases). Sequences were derived from peripheral blood, sampled before pregnancy. This clonotype originated in a female donor with multiple sclerosis, enrolled in a pregnancy study. CDR3 residues: CASSLGGFRQGLAKNIQYF. The CDR3 DNA is TGTGCCAGCAGCTTAGGAGGTTTCCGGCAGGGACTAGCCAAAAACATTCAGTACTTC. The full variable domain, in which reference TRBV11-2 and TRBJ2-4 provide the parts outside the CDR3, is EAGVAQSPRYKIIEKRQSVAFWCNPISGHATLYWYQQILGQGPKLLIQFQNNGVVDDSQLPKDRFSAERLKGVDSTLKIQPAKLEDSAVYLCASSLGGFRQGLAKNIQYFGAGTRLSVL.